A single T cell receptor beta chain is shown here with its context. All enrollees were roughly 18 to 95 years old and from approximately 25 US areas. Contact with a PCR-confirmed or clinician-diagnosed COVID-19 case occurred within 2 weeks of entry. The entry originates in a study of blood T cell repertoires in COVID-19. Whole-study context: Whether acute or convalescent, the COVID-19 samples came from the United States, Italy and Spain. Sources were T cells, B-cell-depleted T cells, or PBMCs; the material itself was cDNA or gDNA.

Germline values: CDR1 ENHRY, CDR2 SYGVKD. There are 15 residues in the CDR3. Trimming took 7 bases from V and 3 from J, leaving 18 bases between them. Method: immunoSEQ multiplex PCR; TCRdb's copy keeps in-frame clones and lacks some. The sample holds 150,000 to 200,000 clones; roughly 84% are singletons and the top ten take about 3.3%. The V call is TRBV10-3, the J call TRBJ1-1, with D unclear. The sample was PBMCs or T cells enriched from blood (not recorded which). This TCR derives from a woman aged 25-40 years who had been exposed to COVID-19. The CDR3 nucleotides are TGTGCCATCAAGAGTTCGGGAGTCGACTACACTGAAGCTTTCTTT. Translated: CAIKSSGVDYTEAFF.